These T cell receptor beta chains were read from a single sample in a study of OX40 agonist ivuxolimab in advanced cancers. The repertoire was sequenced with immunoSEQ multiplex PCR; TCRdb's copy has only in-frame clones and lacks some. The table includes about 90,000 clones, under 95% detected once. The sequences come from CD4+ or CD8+ T cells sorted from blood, collected in a trial of the OX40 agonist ivuxolimab. Receptor source: an adult with an advanced solid tumor such as melanoma, head and neck, liver or kidney cancer. The CDR3 runs from the conserved cysteine through the conserved F or W. The order of the fields is V gene, D gene, clone size, J gene, CDR3 DNA, CDR3 protein. A D gene is named only where the DNA matches it firmly. Only part of the rows carry a size: once, few, many, or a class if the clone is expanded.

TRBV6-5,.,.,TRBJ2-3,TGTGCCAGCAGTTACGGGACGGGACCTAGCACAGATACGCAGTATTTT,CASSYGTGPSTDTQYF
TRBV4-1,.,.,TRBJ1-5,TGCGCCAGCAGCCAAGACCTTAATCAGCCCCAGCATTTT,CASSQDLNQPQHF
TRBV30,TRBD2,.,TRBJ2-7,TGTGCCTGGAGTGTAAGAACTAGCGGGAGCCACGAGCAGTACTTC,CAWSVRTSGSHEQYF
TRBV11-3,TRBD2,.,TRBJ2-7,TGTGCCAGCACCTCTAGCGGGAGCTCCTCCTACGAGCAGTACTTC,CASTSSGSSSYEQYF
TRBV19,.,.,TRBJ1-3,TGTGCCAGTAGTACGGGACCGACAGGAAACACCATATATTTT,CASSTGPTGNTIYF
TRBV4-1,TRBD2,.,TRBJ2-7,TGCGCCAGCAGCCACCGGGGGGACTACGAGCAGTACTTC,CASSHRGDYEQYF
TRBV5-6,TRBD1,.,TRBJ2-3,TGTGCCAGCAGCTTTAGGGCCGGGACAGGAACAGATACGCAGTATTTT,CASSFRAGTGTDTQYF
TRBV7-5,.,.,TRBJ2-3,TGTGCCAGAAGCTTACAGGGCCCCACAGATACGCAGTATTTT,CARSLQGPTDTQYF
TRBV27,TRBD1,.,TRBJ1-1,TGTGCCAGCAGTTTCCGGACAGGGAGCTCCGAAGCTTTCTTT,CASSFRTGSSEAFF
TRBV27,.,.,TRBJ1-1,TGTGCCAGCAGTGGGGCGGCGGGGATTTTCACTGAAGCTTTCTTT,CASSGAAGIFTEAFF
TRBV5-4,.,.,TRBJ1-2,TGTGCCAGCAGCTTGTTAGGACAGACGGATAACTATGGCTACACCTTC,CASSLLGQTDNYGYTF
TRBV4-1,.,.,TRBJ1-2,TGCGCCAGCAGCCAACTCCGGGGTAGCTATGGCTACACCTTC,CASSQLRGSYGYTF
TRBV10-1,TRBD2,.,TRBJ2-3,TGCGCCAGCAGTGAGTACATTTTAGCGGGAGGCACAGATACGCAGTATTTT,CASSEYILAGGTDTQYF
TRBV10-2,.,.,TRBJ2-3,TGCGCCAGCAGCCGCGGCGGGAAAGTGGGCACAGATACGCAGTATTTT,CASSRGGKVGTDTQYF
TRBV11-2,.,.,TRBJ2-7,TGTGCCAGCAGCTTACTGGGACAAACTTCTACCTACGAGCAGTACTTC,CASSLLGQTSTYEQYF
TRBV14,.,.,TRBJ1-1,TGTGCCAGCAGCCAAGTTACGGGATGGTCTACGAACACTGAAGCTTTCTTT,CASSQVTGWSTNTEAFF
TRBV7-9,TRBD1,.,TRBJ1-2,TGTGCCAGCAGCCTCGGGACAGACTATGGCTACACCTTC,CASSLGTDYGYTF
TRBV29-1,.,.,TRBJ2-3,TGCAGCCACTGGTGGGCCTACACAGATACGCAGTATTTT,CSHWWAYTDTQYF
TRBV9,TRBD2,few,TRBJ2-3,TGTGCCAGCAGCGTAGTGCCTAGCGGGAGGGCCCGGGCAGATACGCAGTATTTT,CASSVVPSGRARADTQYF
TRBV4-2,.,.,TRBJ2-6,TGTGCCAGCAGCCATACCCTAGACACGTCCTCTGGGGCCAACGTCCTGACTTTC,CASSHTLDTSSGANVLTF
TRBV5-6,.,.,TRBJ2-7,TGTGCCAGCAGCTTGGGAATAGACTACTACCGCGGAGAGCAGTACTTC,CASSLGIDYYRGEQYF
TRBV2,TRBD1,.,TRBJ1-1,TGTGCCAGCCACGGACAGGCGAACACTGAAGCTTTCTTT,CASHGQANTEAFF
TRBV7-6,TRBD2,.,TRBJ2-2,TGTGCCAGCAGCTTGATAGCGGGAGTGGACACCGGGGAGCTGTTTTTT,CASSLIAGVDTGELFF
TRBV10-1,.,once,TRBJ2-7,TGCGCCAGCAGCGCCAGACTAGACTACGAGCAGTACTTC,CASSARLDYEQYF